This is a list of T cell receptor beta chains from one sample in a study of blood T cell repertoires in COVID-19. Method: immunoSEQ multiplex PCR; TCRdb's copy keeps in-frame clones and lacks some. The top ten hold around 4.4% of the sample, which has 95,000 to 110,000 clones, 80% to 85% seen once. Sequencing input: peripheral blood. These receptors all stem from a human donor in a cohort sampled during active COVID-19. The CDR3 runs from the conserved cysteine through the conserved F or W. The D gene is left open where the match is weak. Clone size, where shown, is once, few, many, or a class for clones that have expanded.

j_call v_call d_call clone_size cdr3_nt cdr3_aa
TRBJ1-2 TRBV2 - - TGTGCCAGCAGTCCAACTATAAACTATGGCTACACCTTC CASSPTINYGYTF
TRBJ1-2 TRBV19 - once TGTGCCAGTAGTCGGCAGGTTAACTATGGCTACACCTTC CASSRQVNYGYTF
TRBJ1-1 TRBV15 - - TGTGCCACCAGCGGGGATTTAGGGGTAGTGGCTGAAGCTTTCTTT CATSGDLGVVAEAFF
TRBJ2-1 TRBV30 TRBD1 once TGTGCCTGGAGGACAGGGACCTACAATGAGCAGTTCTTC CAWRTGTYNEQFF
TRBJ2-5 TRBV27 TRBD1 - TGTGCCAGCAGTTTTAGGGGGCGGCAAGAGACCCAGTACTTC CASSFRGRQETQYF
TRBJ2-3 TRBV25-1 TRBD2 - TGTGCCAGCAGTGGCCTGCGGGAGGAAACAGATACGCAGTATTTT CASSGLREETDTQYF
TRBJ2-1 TRBV9 TRBD1 few TGTGCCAGCAGCGTAGGCCTAAACAGAGGGGGCGGTGAGCAGTTCTTC CASSVGLNRGGGEQFF
TRBJ2-5 TRBV7-8 TRBD2 - TGTGCCAGCAGCCGACTAGCGGGACTGGAGACCCAGTACTTC CASSRLAGLETQYF
TRBJ1-2 TRBV4-1 - - TGCGCCAGCAGCCAATTTGGGGGGGCGCTTGGCTACACCTTC CASSQFGGALGYTF
TRBJ2-2 TRBV3-1/TRBV3-2 TRBD2 - TGTGCCAGCAGCTCGGGACTAGCGTCCCTAGGCGGGGAGCTGTTTTTT CASSSGLASLGGELFF
TRBJ2-5 TRBV15 TRBD2 - TGTGCCACCAGCAGGACTAGCGGGAGAGAAGAGACCCAGTACTTC CATSRTSGREETQYF
TRBJ1-1 TRBV7-9 - - TGTGCCAGCACCAAGACCAATTTGGGAGGGGTTGAAGCTTTCTTT CASTKTNLGGVEAFF
TRBJ2-5 TRBV5-1 TRBD2 - TGCGCCAGCAGCTTGATAAGCGGGGGAGAAGAGACCCAGTACTTC CASSLISGGEETQYF
TRBJ1-2 TRBV27 TRBD1 - TGTGCCAGCAGTCCTGGACAGGGCTATGGCTACACCTTC CASSPGQGYGYTF
TRBJ1-5 TRBV27 TRBD1 - TGTGCCAGCTCCGGGACAGACAATCAGCCCCAGCATTTT CASSGTDNQPQHF
TRBJ2-3 TRBV10-3 TRBD2 - TGTGCCATCAGTGAGTTTATGTCCGGGACTAGCTCTTCAGATACGCAGTATTTT CAISEFMSGTSSSDTQYF
TRBJ1-1 TRBV7-2 - - TGTGCCAGCAGCTTAGCGCTATGGGAGGGTGCTGAAGCTTTCTTT CASSLALWEGAEAFF
TRBJ2-7 TRBV11-3 TRBD1 - TGTGCCAGCAGCTCCGGGACAGGGTCCTACGAGCAGTACTTC CASSSGTGSYEQYF
TRBJ2-5 TRBV11-2 TRBD2 - TGTGCCAGCAGCTTAGATCGAGTAGCGGGACTGCCCCAGTACTTC CASSLDRVAGLPQYF
TRBJ1-4 TRBV30 - - TGTGCCTGGAGGGCGTCAGGGGAACTGTTTTTT CAWRASGELFF
TRBJ2-7 TRBV2 TRBD1 - TGTGCCAGCGGGACAGGCAGGTGGGAGCAGTACTTC CASGTGRWEQYF
TRBJ1-4 TRBV19 TRBD1 - TGTGCCAGTAGAACCGGGACAGGGACCTTGAGTGAAAAACTGTTTTTT CASRTGTGTLSEKLFF
TRBJ2-2 TRBV5-8 TRBD1 - TGTGCCAGCAGCTTCGACAGGGTCAGCACCGGGGAGCTGTTTTTT CASSFDRVSTGELFF
TRBJ2-1 TRBV7-3 - few TGTGCCAGCAGCGCCGTAGGGGGTATCGATGAGCAGTTCTTC CASSAVGGIDEQFF
TRBJ1-6 TRBV28 - - TGTGCCAGCTACTGGGGGGACGGATCACCCCTCCACTTT CASYWGDGSPLHF
TRBJ2-1 TRBV7-3 - few TGTGCCAGCAGCCCTGGTCTTCAGGGCAATGAGCAGTTCTTC CASSPGLQGNEQFF
TRBJ2-7 TRBV5-4 - - TGTGCCAGCAGCTTGGGCGGACAAGGGGGTCTGGAGCAGTACTTC CASSLGGQGGLEQYF
TRBJ2-5 TRBV19 TRBD2 few TGTGCCAGTAGCCCGGGACTAGCGGTCCAAGAGACCCAGTACTTC CASSPGLAVQETQYF
TRBJ1-2 TRBV6-5 TRBD1 - TGTGCCAGCAGACCGGACAGGGAACCGTATGGCTACACCTTC CASRPDREPYGYTF
TRBJ2-7 TRBV20-1 TRBD2 once TGCAGTGCTAGTGCAGCGGGACTCCACTACGAGCAGTACTTC CSASAAGLHYEQYF
TRBJ2-3 TRBV19 - - TGTGCCAGTACTCTTGGTAGAGGGAGCGATACGCAGTATTTT CASTLGRGSDTQYF
TRBJ1-4 TRBV2 TRBD1 - TGTGCCAGCGGCAAACAGGGGACTCAACGAGAAGGTGAAAAACTGTTTTTT CASGKQGTQREGEKLFF
TRBJ2-7 TRBV6-6 - - TGTGCCAGCGGCCTCAGGGTACACGAGCAGTACTTC CASGLRVHEQYF
TRBJ2-1 TRBV11-2 TRBD2 few TGTGCCAGCAGTTTACTAGCGGGGGCCTACAATGAGCAGTTCTTC CASSLLAGAYNEQFF
TRBJ2-7 TRBV6-5 - - TGTGCCAGCAGACGGGACACTGTCTACGAGCAGTACTTC CASRRDTVYEQYF
TRBJ2-3 TRBV3-1/TRBV3-2 TRBD2 - TGTGCCAGCAGCCAATATACCGGGACTAGCGGGTACACAGATACGCAGTATTTT CASSQYTGTSGYTDTQYF
TRBJ1-6 TRBV30 - once TGTGCCTGGGGGCAGATAGATAATTCACCCCTCCACTTT CAWGQIDNSPLHF
TRBJ1-2 TRBV7-2 - - TGTGCCAGCAGCTCTCCGACAAGCCTTTCAAGTGGCTACACCTTC CASSSPTSLSSGYTF
TRBJ2-1 TRBV7-2 TRBD2 few TGTGCCAGCAGCTTCCCCCACCTAGCGGGAGGAGGGTACAATGAGCAGTTCTTC CASSFPHLAGGGYNEQFF
TRBJ2-1 TRBV5-4 TRBD2 - TGTGCCAGCAGCTCCCAGCGGGAGGAGCAGTTCTTC CASSSQREEQFF
TRBJ2-5 TRBV11-1 - few TGTGCCAGCAGCTTAAATTTCGCGGACCAAGAGACCCAGTACTTC CASSLNFADQETQYF
TRBJ1-2 TRBV5-1 TRBD1 - TGCGCCAGCAGCCCCCCGAACAGGGGGCTAAATGGTGGCTACACCTTC CASSPPNRGLNGGYTF
TRBJ1-2 TRBV15 - - TGTGCCACCAGCAGAGATCGCGGGGCGGGTTGGGGCTACACCTTC CATSRDRGAGWGYTF
TRBJ2-1 TRBV7-2 TRBD2 - TGTGCCAGCACCCTACGGGTTACGAGCGGGGAATTCTACAATGAGCAGTTCTTC CASTLRVTSGEFYNEQFF
TRBJ1-4 TRBV19 - - TGTGCCAGTAGTATGGGGACAAAGGAAAAACTGTTTTTT CASSMGTKEKLFF
TRBJ2-5 TRBV3-1/TRBV3-2 TRBD2 - TGTGCCAGCAGCCAAGATCGGTCAGTGCGGGAGCAAGAGACCCAGTACTTC CASSQDRSVREQETQYF
TRBJ2-2 TRBV7-3 TRBD2 - TGTGCCAGCAGCTTAGCGGGAGCGAACGGGGAGCTGTTTTTT CASSLAGANGELFF
TRBJ1-2 TRBV30 TRBD1 - TGTGCCTGGAATGGACAGGGGGCGGGCGGCTACACCTTC CAWNGQGAGGYTF
TRBJ1-5 TRBV7-6 TRBD1 - TGTGCCAGCAGCCTCGGGACAGGGGGCTATAGCAATCAGCCCCAGCATTTT CASSLGTGGYSNQPQHF
TRBJ2-3 TRBV2 TRBD2 once TGTGCCAGCAGTCGCTCTAGCGGGGGCACAGATACGCAGTATTTT CASSRSSGGTDTQYF
TRBJ2-7 TRBV7-3 TRBD2 once TGTGCCAGCAGCTTACTAGCGGGTTCCTACGAGCAGTACTTC CASSLLAGSYEQYF
TRBJ2-1 TRBV5-1 - - TGCGCCAGCAGCTTGGTAGGGAGCAATGAGCAGTTCTTC CASSLVGSNEQFF